These T cell receptor beta chains were read from a single sample in a study of cytomegalovirus exposure and HLA in healthy donors. Profiling relied on immunoSEQ multiplex PCR, and the TCRdb table lists in-frame clones only, not all of them. Here the sample spans almost 75,000 clones, roughly 80% being singletons. Material: PBMCs. Receptors were obtained from a man aged 25-40 years in good health and CMV-seronegative. Both conserved end residues are part of each CDR3. Fields, in order: clone size, D gene, J gene, V gene, CDR3 protein, CDR3 DNA. The D gene is left open where the match is weak. Rows give clone size only sometimes, using once, few, many, or a class for an expanded clone.

clone_size: -; d_call: TRBD1; j_call: TRBJ2-2; v_call: TRBV29-1; cdr3_aa: CSGPFPGQDQNTGELFF; cdr3_nt: TGCAGCGGACCATTCCCGGGACAGGACCAGAACACCGGGGAGCTGTTTTTT
clone_size: -; d_call: -; j_call: TRBJ1-5; v_call: TRBV5-5; cdr3_aa: CASSLNPQGQPQHF; cdr3_nt: TGTGCCAGCAGCTTAAACCCACAGGGTCAGCCCCAGCATTTT
clone_size: once; d_call: -; j_call: TRBJ2-1; v_call: TRBV27; cdr3_aa: CASSFRTASYNEQFF; cdr3_nt: TGTGCCAGCAGTTTTCGGACAGCCTCCTACAATGAGCAGTTCTTC
clone_size: -; d_call: TRBD1; j_call: TRBJ1-2; v_call: TRBV18; cdr3_aa: CASSLARDRGVYGYTF; cdr3_nt: TGTGCCAGCTCACTGGCCCGGGACAGGGGCGTCTATGGCTACACCTTC
clone_size: -; d_call: -; j_call: TRBJ2-4; v_call: TRBV7-9; cdr3_aa: CASSLVPSTGEKNIQYF; cdr3_nt: TGTGCCAGCAGCTTAGTCCCATCGACGGGAGAAAAAAACATTCAGTACTTC
clone_size: -; d_call: TRBD1; j_call: TRBJ1-2; v_call: TRBV19; cdr3_aa: CASRAGTGVYYGYTF; cdr3_nt: TGTGCCAGCCGCGCCGGGACAGGGGTTTACTATGGCTACACCTTC
clone_size: many; d_call: -; j_call: TRBJ1-2; v_call: TRBV4-2; cdr3_aa: CASSPLFRRGYGYTF; cdr3_nt: TGTGCCAGCAGCCCCCTTTTTCGGCGGGGCTATGGCTACACCTTC
clone_size: once; d_call: TRBD2; j_call: TRBJ2-7; v_call: TRBV5-4; cdr3_aa: CASSSGTSGSYEQYF; cdr3_nt: TGTGCCAGCAGCTCAGGGACTAGCGGGTCCTACGAGCAGTACTTC
clone_size: -; d_call: -; j_call: TRBJ1-1; v_call: TRBV5-8; cdr3_aa: CASSRRITRRVPF; cdr3_nt: TGTGCCAGCAGCCGCCGGATTACTCGCAGGGTTCCCTTT
clone_size: -; d_call: -; j_call: TRBJ2-2; v_call: TRBV5-1; cdr3_aa: CASSLGATNTGELFF; cdr3_nt: TGCGCCAGCAGCTTGGGGGCCACAAACACCGGGGAGCTGTTTTTT
clone_size: -; d_call: TRBD1; j_call: TRBJ2-3; v_call: TRBV29-1; cdr3_aa: CSVQHRGEYATQYF; cdr3_nt: TGCAGCGTTCAACACAGGGGGGAGTACGCTACGCAGTATTTT
clone_size: -; d_call: -; j_call: TRBJ2-3; v_call: TRBV7-9; cdr3_aa: CASSLSVWGGGPTDTQYF; cdr3_nt: TGTGCCAGCAGCTTAAGTGTCTGGGGGGGCGGTCCGACAGATACGCAGTATTTT
clone_size: -; d_call: TRBD1; j_call: TRBJ2-7; v_call: TRBV28; cdr3_aa: CASLRQGSYEQYF; cdr3_nt: TGTGCCAGCCTCAGACAGGGCTCCTACGAGCAGTACTTC
clone_size: -; d_call: -; j_call: TRBJ1-5; v_call: TRBV9; cdr3_aa: CASSSGQTQPQHF; cdr3_nt: TGTGCCAGCAGCTCCGGACAGACGCAGCCCCAGCATTTT
clone_size: -; d_call: -; j_call: TRBJ1-2; v_call: TRBV10-3; cdr3_aa: CAIRRETLMDRDYGYTF; cdr3_nt: TGTGCCATCAGGAGAGAGACTCTTATGGACAGAGACTATGGCTACACCTTC
clone_size: -; d_call: TRBD1; j_call: TRBJ2-7; v_call: TRBV7-9; cdr3_aa: CASSLGGQGHEQYF; cdr3_nt: TGTGCCAGCAGCTTAGGGGGACAGGGTCACGAGCAGTACTTC
clone_size: -; d_call: TRBD1; j_call: TRBJ2-5; v_call: TRBV5-1; cdr3_aa: CASRLRGSPDFETQYF; cdr3_nt: TGCGCCAGCAGACTCAGGGGGTCCCCTGATTTCGAGACCCAGTACTTC
clone_size: -; d_call: TRBD1; j_call: TRBJ2-5; v_call: TRBV29-1; cdr3_aa: CSVPGQGGQETQYF; cdr3_nt: TGCAGCGTTCCGGGACAGGGTGGTCAAGAGACCCAGTACTTC
clone_size: -; d_call: TRBD2; j_call: TRBJ2-5; v_call: TRBV4-3; cdr3_aa: CASSLRGLAEGRETQYF; cdr3_nt: TGCGCCAGCAGCCTTCGGGGACTAGCGGAGGGTAGGGAGACCCAGTACTTC
clone_size: -; d_call: -; j_call: TRBJ2-1; v_call: TRBV7-8; cdr3_aa: CASSVTGLGQFF; cdr3_nt: TGTGCCAGCAGCGTAACAGGGCTGGGGCAGTTCTTC
clone_size: -; d_call: TRBD2; j_call: TRBJ2-1; v_call: TRBV4-2; cdr3_aa: CASSQVLAGWIEQFF; cdr3_nt: TGTGCCAGCAGCCAAGTACTAGCGGGATGGATTGAGCAGTTCTTC
clone_size: -; d_call: -; j_call: TRBJ2-7; v_call: TRBV19; cdr3_aa: CASSPCQGCEQYF; cdr3_nt: TGTGCCAGTAGTCCATGCCAGGGATGCGAGCAGTACTTC
clone_size: -; d_call: TRBD2; j_call: TRBJ2-3; v_call: TRBV5-1; cdr3_aa: CASSSGTSGSVATDTQYF; cdr3_nt: TGCGCCAGCAGCTCGGGGACTAGCGGGTCCGTGGCGACAGATACGCAGTATTTT
clone_size: -; d_call: -; j_call: TRBJ1-2; v_call: TRBV7-2; cdr3_aa: CASSFFYGYTF; cdr3_nt: TGTGCCAGCAGCTTCTTCTATGGCTACACCTTC
clone_size: -; d_call: TRBD1; j_call: TRBJ1-2; v_call: TRBV11-3; cdr3_aa: CASSKTGYGGYTF; cdr3_nt: TGTGCCAGCAGCAAGACAGGGTACGGAGGCTACACCTTC
clone_size: -; d_call: -; j_call: TRBJ2-5; v_call: TRBV20-1; cdr3_aa: CSGDIQETQYF; cdr3_nt: TGCAGTGGGGACATACAAGAGACCCAGTACTTC
clone_size: -; d_call: -; j_call: TRBJ1-6; v_call: TRBV19; cdr3_aa: CASSIVKRSNSPLHF; cdr3_nt: TGTGCCAGTAGTATAGTTAAACGGTCGAATTCACCCCTCCACTTT
clone_size: -; d_call: TRBD1; j_call: TRBJ1-3; v_call: TRBV30; cdr3_aa: CAWSGDRAGGNTIYF; cdr3_nt: TGTGCCTGGAGTGGGGACAGGGCCGGTGGAAACACCATATATTTT
clone_size: -; d_call: -; j_call: TRBJ2-3; v_call: TRBV15; cdr3_aa: CATRRTDSEDTQYF; cdr3_nt: TGTGCCACCAGAAGGACGGACTCAGAAGATACGCAGTATTTT
clone_size: -; d_call: -; j_call: TRBJ1-1; v_call: TRBV7-2; cdr3_aa: CASSPRFGQGNTEAFF; cdr3_nt: TGTGCCAGCAGCCCTAGGTTTGGGCAGGGGAACACTGAAGCTTTCTTT
clone_size: -; d_call: -; j_call: TRBJ1-2; v_call: TRBV4-2; cdr3_aa: CASSQDWKGGYGYTF; cdr3_nt: TGTGCCAGCAGCCAAGACTGGAAAGGGGGCTATGGCTACACCTTC
clone_size: -; d_call: -; j_call: TRBJ1-3; v_call: TRBV6-5; cdr3_aa: CASSYHAGVDGNTIYF; cdr3_nt: TGTGCCAGCAGTTACCACGCGGGGGTTGATGGAAACACCATATATTTT
clone_size: few; d_call: -; j_call: TRBJ2-3; v_call: TRBV28; cdr3_aa: CASSLAGKVTDTQYF; cdr3_nt: TGTGCCAGCAGTTTAGCAGGGAAGGTCACAGATACGCAGTATTTT
clone_size: -; d_call: -; j_call: TRBJ2-3; v_call: TRBV5-1; cdr3_aa: CASSIGADLDTQYF; cdr3_nt: TGCGCCAGCAGCATAGGGGCAGACTTGGATACGCAGTATTTT
clone_size: -; d_call: TRBD1; j_call: TRBJ1-5; v_call: TRBV6-5; cdr3_aa: CASSYSRGGGQPQHF; cdr3_nt: TGTGCCAGCAGTTACTCGAGAGGGGGCGGTCAGCCCCAGCATTTT
clone_size: few; d_call: TRBD1; j_call: TRBJ2-7; v_call: TRBV7-2; cdr3_aa: CASTPDRFSYEQYF; cdr3_nt: TGTGCCAGCACCCCGGACAGGTTCTCCTACGAGCAGTACTTC
clone_size: -; d_call: -; j_call: TRBJ1-2; v_call: TRBV2; cdr3_aa: CASSLEELYGYTF; cdr3_nt: TGTGCCAGCAGTCTGGAGGAACTGTACGGCTACACCTTC
clone_size: -; d_call: -; j_call: TRBJ1-2; v_call: TRBV27; cdr3_aa: CASRTGADYGYTF; cdr3_nt: TGTGCCAGCAGGACTGGGGCTGACTATGGCTACACCTTC
clone_size: -; d_call: -; j_call: TRBJ1-1; v_call: TRBV2; cdr3_aa: CASSGEVGEAFF; cdr3_nt: TGTGCCAGCAGTGGAGAGGTGGGTGAAGCTTTCTTT
clone_size: -; d_call: -; j_call: TRBJ2-3; v_call: TRBV29-1; cdr3_aa: CSVGLTVNTDTQYF; cdr3_nt: TGCAGCGTGGGACTGACAGTTAACACAGATACGCAGTATTTT
clone_size: -; d_call: TRBD1; j_call: TRBJ1-5; v_call: TRBV4-1; cdr3_aa: CASSQEGQGSNFNQPQHF; cdr3_nt: TGCGCCAGCAGCCAAGAGGGACAGGGGAGCAACTTTAATCAGCCCCAGCATTTT
clone_size: -; d_call: -; j_call: TRBJ2-5; v_call: TRBV29-1; cdr3_aa: CTASPPPGFSGYRAQYF; cdr3_nt: TGCACCGCTAGTCCACCACCAGGGTTCAGTGGCTACAGGGCCCAGTACTTC
clone_size: -; d_call: -; j_call: TRBJ1-1; v_call: TRBV6-5; cdr3_aa: CASSYGRGTEAFF; cdr3_nt: TGTGCCAGCAGTTACGGCAGGGGTACTGAAGCTTTCTTT
clone_size: -; d_call: -; j_call: TRBJ2-7; v_call: TRBV5-4; cdr3_aa: CASSPGQTSYEQYF; cdr3_nt: TGTGCCAGCAGCCCCGGACAGACATCCTACGAGCAGTACTTC
clone_size: -; d_call: -; j_call: TRBJ1-2; v_call: TRBV19; cdr3_aa: CASSGRVGGYTF; cdr3_nt: TGTGCCAGTAGTGGCAGGGTGGGTGGCTACACCTTC
clone_size: -; d_call: -; j_call: TRBJ1-1; v_call: TRBV5-6; cdr3_aa: CASSLWGSGGLKNTEAFF; cdr3_nt: TGTGCCAGCAGCTTGTGGGGGTCTGGGGGACTCAAGAACACTGAAGCTTTCTTT